This T cell receptor (beta chain) was sequenced during a study of vaccination and CD4 T cells after COVID-19. Study details: The convalescent group had six males, four females, seven Caucasians, two Asians, one multiracial. Samples after vaccination came a median roughly eleven weeks past dose two, ranging 14 to 241. Drawing of post-COVID samples took place a median about 94 days after diagnosis (range 35 to 161).

Using its own MiXCR run on the PCR reads, TCRdb lists one record per CDR3 protein. The repertoire holds just under 30,000 distinct CDR3 sequences, with around 49% as singletons. The germline gives CDR1 WNHNN, CDR2 SYGVQD (reference sequence). Trimming took off 0 bases at V and 5 bases at J, with 11 bases between the two ends. The CDR3 contains 14 residues. Time point defined: late sampling 161 to 241 days after vaccination in a few convalescent patients. The sample here was CD4+ T cells from blood, taken about 7 months after SARS-CoV-2 vaccination. The clonotype was recovered from a human donor who had recovered from COVID-19. The chain carries TRBV10-1 and TRBJ2-7; a possible D gene is TRBD1 (5 bases). The CDR3: CASSESQGGHEQYF. DNA of the CDR3: TGCGCCAGCAGTGAGTCGCAGGGCGGCCACGAGCAGTACTTC.